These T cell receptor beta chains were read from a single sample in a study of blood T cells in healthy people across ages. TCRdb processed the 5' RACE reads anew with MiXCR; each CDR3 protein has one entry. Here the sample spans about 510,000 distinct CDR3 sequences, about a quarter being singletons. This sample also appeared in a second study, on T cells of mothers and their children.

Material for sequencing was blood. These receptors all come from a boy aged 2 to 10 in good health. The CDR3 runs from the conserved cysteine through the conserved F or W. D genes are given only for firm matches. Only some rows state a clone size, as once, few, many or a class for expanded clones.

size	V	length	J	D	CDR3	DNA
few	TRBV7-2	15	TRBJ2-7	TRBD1	CASSPTRDRGYEQYF	TGTGCCAGCAGCCCAACGAGGGACAGGGGCTACGAGCAGTACTTC
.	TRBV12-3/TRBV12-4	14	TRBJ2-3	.	CASSGRVGADAEYF	TGTGCCAGCAGTGGCAGAGTGGGAGCAGATGCGGAGTATTTT
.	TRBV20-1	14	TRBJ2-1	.	CSASSGVGYNEQFF	TGCAGTGCCAGCTCAGGGGTTGGGTACAATGAGCAGTTCTTC
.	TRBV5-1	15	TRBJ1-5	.	CASSTEDSRNQPQHF	TGCGCCAGCAGCACAGAAGACAGTCGCAATCAGCCCCAGCATTTT
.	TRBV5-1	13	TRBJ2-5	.	CASSADWGETQYF	TGCGCCAGCAGCGCTGACTGGGGGGAGACCCAGTACTTC
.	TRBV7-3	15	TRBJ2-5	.	CASSLMEGPPETQYF	TGTGCCAGCAGCTTAATGGAGGGCCCCCCTGAGACCCAGTACTTC
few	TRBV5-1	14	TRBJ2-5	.	CASSEGRGGETQYF	TGCGCCAGCAGCGAAGGACGGGGCGGAGAGACCCAGTACTTC
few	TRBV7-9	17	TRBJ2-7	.	CASSHPPPWGDSYEQYF	TGTGCCAGCAGCCATCCGCCGCCTTGGGGTGACTCCTACGAGCAGTACTTC
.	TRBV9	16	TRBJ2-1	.	CASSVSAVLSYNEQFF	TGTGCCAGCAGCGTATCAGCGGTTCTCTCCTACAATGAGCAGTTCTTC
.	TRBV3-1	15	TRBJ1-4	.	CASSQTGISNEKLFF	TGTGCCAGCAGCCAAACCGGGATTAGTAATGAAAAACTGTTTTTT
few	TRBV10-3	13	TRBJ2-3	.	CAISEGDHNTQYF	TGTGCCATCAGTGAGGGGGACCATAATACGCAGTATTTT
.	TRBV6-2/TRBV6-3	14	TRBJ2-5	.	CASSYSRVKETQYF	TGTGCCAGCAGTTACTCGAGGGTGAAAGAGACCCAGTACTTC
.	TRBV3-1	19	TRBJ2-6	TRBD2	CASSQGRGGLHSGANVLTF	TGTGCCAGCAGCCAAGGCCGGGGGGGACTTCACTCTGGGGCCAACGTCCTGACTTTC
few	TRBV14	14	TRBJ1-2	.	CASSQLGRPYGYTF	TGTGCCAGCAGCCAATTGGGACGACCCTATGGCTACACCTTC
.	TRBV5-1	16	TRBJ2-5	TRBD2	CASSLAGVGGQETQYF	TGCGCCAGCAGCTTGGCCGGGGTCGGGGGGCAAGAGACCCAGTACTTC
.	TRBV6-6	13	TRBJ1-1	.	CASSPNPFGEAFF	TGTGCCAGCAGCCCCAACCCATTCGGGGAAGCTTTCTTT
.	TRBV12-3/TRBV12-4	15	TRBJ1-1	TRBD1	CASSPRQGGDTEAFF	TGTGCCAGCAGTCCCAGACAGGGTGGGGACACTGAAGCTTTCTTT
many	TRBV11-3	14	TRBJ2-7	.	CASSLSSGTYEQYF	TGTGCCAGCAGCTTATCCTCGGGGACCTACGAGCAGTACTTC
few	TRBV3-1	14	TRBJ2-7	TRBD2	CASSRTSEIYEQYF	TGTGCCAGCAGCCGGACTAGTGAGATCTACGAGCAGTACTTC
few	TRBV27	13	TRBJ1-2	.	CASSFGPGTGYTF	TGTGCCAGCAGTTTCGGACCTGGAACGGGCTACACCTTC
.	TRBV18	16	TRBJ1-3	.	CASSPRQLNSGNTIYF	TGTGCCAGCTCACCGCGACAGCTTAATTCTGGAAACACCATATATTTT
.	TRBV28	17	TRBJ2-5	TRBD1	CASSSAGRGGWGETQYF	TGTGCCAGCAGTTCCGCCGGAAGAGGGGGCTGGGGGGAGACCCAGTACTTC
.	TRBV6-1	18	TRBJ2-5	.	CASSPDSPVITAGETQYF	TGTGCCAGCAGTCCAGACTCACCCGTCATCACGGCGGGAGAGACCCAGTACTTC
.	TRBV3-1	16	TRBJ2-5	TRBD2	CASSLGFSGSRETQYF	TGTGCCAGCAGTCTCGGTTTTAGCGGGAGTCGCGAGACCCAGTACTTC
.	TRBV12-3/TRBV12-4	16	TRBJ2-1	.	CASSFTETANYNEQFF	TGTGCCAGCAGTTTTACAGAGACAGCGAATTACAATGAGCAGTTCTTC
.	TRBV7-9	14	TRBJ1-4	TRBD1	CASSLRQGNEKLFF	TGTGCCAGCAGCTTACGACAGGGGAATGAAAAACTGTTTTTT
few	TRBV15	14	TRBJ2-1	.	CATSSAVLGNEQFF	TGTGCCACCAGCAGTGCGGTTTTAGGCAATGAGCAGTTCTTC
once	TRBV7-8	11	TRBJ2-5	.	CASSPSVAQYF	TGTGCCAGCAGCCCCAGCGTGGCCCAGTACTTC
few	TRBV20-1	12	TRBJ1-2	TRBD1	CSAKTGTYGYTF	TGCAGTGCTAAGACAGGGACTTATGGCTACACCTTC
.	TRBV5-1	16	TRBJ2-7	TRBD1	CASSLGTGLNRYEQYF	TGCGCCAGCAGCTTGGGGACAGGACTTAACCGTTACGAGCAGTACTTC
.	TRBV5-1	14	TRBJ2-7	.	CASSLVGQSYEQYF	TGCGCCAGCAGCTTAGTCGGACAGTCCTACGAGCAGTACTTC
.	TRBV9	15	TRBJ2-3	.	CASSATGVGTDTQYF	TGTGCCAGCAGCGCAACAGGCGTAGGCACAGATACGCAGTATTTT
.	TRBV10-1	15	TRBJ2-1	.	CASSGLGLWGNEQFF	TGCGCCAGCAGTGGACTAGGACTTTGGGGCAATGAGCAGTTCTTC
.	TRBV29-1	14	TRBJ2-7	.	CSVEGQGGDYEQYF	TGCAGCGTTGAAGGACAGGGAGGAGACTACGAGCAGTACTTC
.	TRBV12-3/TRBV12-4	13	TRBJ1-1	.	CASSWDMNTEAFF	TGTGCCAGCAGTTGGGACATGAACACTGAAGCTTTCTTT
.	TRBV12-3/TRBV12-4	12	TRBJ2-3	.	CASSLSWGTQYF	TGTGCCAGCAGTTTGTCATGGGGTACGCAGTATTTT
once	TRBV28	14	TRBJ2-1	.	CASSLILASNEQFF	TGTGCCAGCAGTTTAATACTAGCTTCCAATGAGCAGTTCTTC
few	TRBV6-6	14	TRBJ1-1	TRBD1	CASSYQGGNTEAFF	TGTGCCAGCAGTTACCAGGGGGGGAACACTGAAGCTTTCTTT
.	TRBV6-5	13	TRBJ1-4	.	CASGPRANEKLFF	TGTGCCAGCGGCCCACGTGCTAATGAAAAACTGTTTTTT
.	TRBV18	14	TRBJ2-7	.	CASSPLQDSYEQYF	TGTGCCAGCTCACCATTACAGGACTCGTACGAGCAGTACTTC